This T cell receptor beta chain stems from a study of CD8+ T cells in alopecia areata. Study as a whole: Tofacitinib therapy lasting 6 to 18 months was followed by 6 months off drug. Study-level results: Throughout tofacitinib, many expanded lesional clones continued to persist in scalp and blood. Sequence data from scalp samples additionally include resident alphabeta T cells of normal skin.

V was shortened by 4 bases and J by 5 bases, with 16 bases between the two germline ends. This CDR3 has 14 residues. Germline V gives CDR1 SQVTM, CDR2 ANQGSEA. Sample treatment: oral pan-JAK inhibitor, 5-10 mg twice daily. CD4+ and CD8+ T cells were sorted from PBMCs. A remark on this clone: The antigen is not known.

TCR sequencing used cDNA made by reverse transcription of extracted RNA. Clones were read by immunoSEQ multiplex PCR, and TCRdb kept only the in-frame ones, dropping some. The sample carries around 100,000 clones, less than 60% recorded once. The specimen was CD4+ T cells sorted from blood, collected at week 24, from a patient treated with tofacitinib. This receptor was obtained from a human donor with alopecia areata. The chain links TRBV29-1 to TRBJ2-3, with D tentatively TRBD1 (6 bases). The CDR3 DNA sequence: TGCAGCGTTGTAGCAGGGGTCATCGTAGATACGCAGTATTTT. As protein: CSVVAGVIVDTQYF.